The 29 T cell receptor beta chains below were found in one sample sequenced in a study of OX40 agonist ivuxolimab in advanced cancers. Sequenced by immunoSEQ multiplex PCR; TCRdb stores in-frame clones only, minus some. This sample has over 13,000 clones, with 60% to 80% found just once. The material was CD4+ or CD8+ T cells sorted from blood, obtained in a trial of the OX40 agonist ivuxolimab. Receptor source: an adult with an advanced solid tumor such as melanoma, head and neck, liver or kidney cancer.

For the CDR3, the DNA is TGTGCCAGTAGTACCGGACAGGGAGTAGGAAATGAGCAGTTCTTC. Translating gives CASSTGQGVGNEQFF. V and J are TRBV19 and TRBJ2-1; 8 nucleotides match TRBD1. The trim removed 4 bases at V and 7 bases at J, leaving 9 bases unmatched. There are 15 residues in the CDR3. The germline V gene encodes CDR1 LNHDA and CDR2 SQIVND (reference sequence).

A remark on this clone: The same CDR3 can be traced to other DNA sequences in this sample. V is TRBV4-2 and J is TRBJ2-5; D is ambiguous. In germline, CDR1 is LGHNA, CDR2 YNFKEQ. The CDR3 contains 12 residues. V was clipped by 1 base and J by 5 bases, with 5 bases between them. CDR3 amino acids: CASSQGLETQYF. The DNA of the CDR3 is TGTGCCAGCAGCCAAGGCCTGGAGACCCAGTACTTC.

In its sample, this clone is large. CDR3 loop: CASSLRDTSYEQYF. The CDR3 region has the DNA TGTGCCAGCAGCCTCCGGGACACCTCCTACGAGCAGTACTTC. The rearrangement links TRBV5-5 to TRBJ2-7, with D possibly being TRBD1 (6 bases). Germline V lookup: CDR1 SGHKS, CDR2 YYEKEE (reference sequence). This CDR3 has 14 amino acids. The germline V and J ends were trimmed by 4 bases and 0 bases, with 11 bases remaining between them.

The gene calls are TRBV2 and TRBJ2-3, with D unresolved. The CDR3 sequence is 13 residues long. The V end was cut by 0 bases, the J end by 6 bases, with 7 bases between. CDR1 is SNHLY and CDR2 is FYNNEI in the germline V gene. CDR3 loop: CASSEARVDTQYF. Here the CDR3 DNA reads TGTGCCAGCAGTGAAGCGCGTGTGGATACGCAGTATTTT.

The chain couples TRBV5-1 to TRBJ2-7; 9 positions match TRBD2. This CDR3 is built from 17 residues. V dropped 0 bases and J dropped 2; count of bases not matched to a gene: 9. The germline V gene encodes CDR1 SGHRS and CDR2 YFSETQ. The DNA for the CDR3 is TGCGCCAGCAGCTTGGACCCACTAGCGGGCGTCGCCTACGAGCAGTACTTC. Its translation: CASSLDPLAGVAYEQYF.

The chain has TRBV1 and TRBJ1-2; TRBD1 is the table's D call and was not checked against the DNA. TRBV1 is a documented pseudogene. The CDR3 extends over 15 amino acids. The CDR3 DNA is TGCGCCAGCAGCCAAGAATTCGGCAGGGGGGATGGCTACACCTTC. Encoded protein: CASSQEFGRGDGYTF.

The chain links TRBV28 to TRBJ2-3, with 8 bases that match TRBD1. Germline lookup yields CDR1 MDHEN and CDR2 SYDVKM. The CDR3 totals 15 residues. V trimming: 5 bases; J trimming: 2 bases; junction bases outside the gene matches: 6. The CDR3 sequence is CASSGQGWDTDTQYF. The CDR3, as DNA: TGTGCCAGCAGTGGACAGGGATGGGACACAGATACGCAGTATTTT.

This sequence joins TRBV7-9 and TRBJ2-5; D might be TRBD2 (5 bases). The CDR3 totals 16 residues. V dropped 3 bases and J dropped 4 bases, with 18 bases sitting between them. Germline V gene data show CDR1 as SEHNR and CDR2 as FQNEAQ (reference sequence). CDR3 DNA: TGTGCCAGCAGCTTTTCCTCTAGCACCAGAGGAGAGACCCAGTACTTC. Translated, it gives CASSFSSSTRGETQYF.

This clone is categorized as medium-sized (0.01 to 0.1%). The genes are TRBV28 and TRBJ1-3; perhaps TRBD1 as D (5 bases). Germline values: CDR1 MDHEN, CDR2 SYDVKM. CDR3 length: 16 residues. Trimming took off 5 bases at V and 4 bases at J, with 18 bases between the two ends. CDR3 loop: CASSPPLTGGGNTIYF. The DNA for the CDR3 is TGTGCCAGCAGTCCACCGCTTACAGGTGGCGGAAACACCATATATTTT.

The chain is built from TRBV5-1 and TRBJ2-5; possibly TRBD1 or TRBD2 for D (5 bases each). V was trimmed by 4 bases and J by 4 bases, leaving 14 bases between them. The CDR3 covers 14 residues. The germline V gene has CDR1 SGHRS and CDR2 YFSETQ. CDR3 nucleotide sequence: TGCGCCAGCAGCGACAGCTTGGCGGGAGAGACCCAGTACTTC. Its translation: CASSDSLAGETQYF.

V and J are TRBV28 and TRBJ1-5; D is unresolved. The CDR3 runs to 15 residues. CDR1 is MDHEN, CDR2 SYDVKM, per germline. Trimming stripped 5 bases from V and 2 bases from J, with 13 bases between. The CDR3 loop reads CASSPDGTGNQPQHF. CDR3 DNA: TGTGCCAGCAGTCCGGACGGAACTGGCAATCAGCCCCAGCATTTT.

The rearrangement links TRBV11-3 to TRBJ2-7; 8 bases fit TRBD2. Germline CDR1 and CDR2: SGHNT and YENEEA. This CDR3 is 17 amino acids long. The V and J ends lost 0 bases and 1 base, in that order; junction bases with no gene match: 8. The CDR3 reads CASSLDPGGTSSYEQYF. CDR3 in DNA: TGTGCCAGCAGCTTAGATCCGGGAGGGACATCTTCCTACGAGCAGTACTTC.

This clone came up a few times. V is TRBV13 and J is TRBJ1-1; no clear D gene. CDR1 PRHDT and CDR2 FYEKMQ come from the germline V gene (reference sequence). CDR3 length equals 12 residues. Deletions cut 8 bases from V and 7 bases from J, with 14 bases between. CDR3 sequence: CASQMSGNEAFF. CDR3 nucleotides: TGTGCCAGCCAAATGTCGGGTAATGAAGCTTTCTTT. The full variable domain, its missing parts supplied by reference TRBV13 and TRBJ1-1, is AAGVIQSPRHLIKEKRETATLKCYPIPRHDTVYWYQQGPGQDPQFLISFYEKMQSDKGSIPDRFSAQQFSDYHSELNMSSLELGDSALYFCASQMSGNEAFFGQGTRLTVV.

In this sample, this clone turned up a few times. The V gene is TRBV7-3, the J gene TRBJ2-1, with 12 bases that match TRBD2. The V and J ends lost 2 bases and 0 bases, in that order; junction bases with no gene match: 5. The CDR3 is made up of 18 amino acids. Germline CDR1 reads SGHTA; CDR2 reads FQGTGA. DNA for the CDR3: TGTGCCAGCAGCTTACTCCCACTAGCGGGGGGCTCCTACAATGAGCAGTTCTTC. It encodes CASSLLPLAGGSYNEQFF.

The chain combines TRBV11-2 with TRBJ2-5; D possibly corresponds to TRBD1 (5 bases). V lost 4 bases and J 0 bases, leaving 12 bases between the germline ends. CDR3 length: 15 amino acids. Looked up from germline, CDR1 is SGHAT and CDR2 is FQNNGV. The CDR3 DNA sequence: TGTGCCAGCAGCTCTCCTGGACAAAACCAAGAGACCCAGTACTTC. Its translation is CASSSPGQNQETQYF.

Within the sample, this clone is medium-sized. The CDR3 DNA reads as TGTGCCTGGAGGAAAGGCAGGGAAGGCCACTTT. Its translation is CAWRKGREGHF. The rearrangement uses TRBV30 and TRBJ1-6, with D tentatively TRBD1 (5 bases). The CDR3 covers 11 residues. Trimming took off 3 bases at V and 18 bases at J, with 15 bases between the two ends. Per the germline V gene, CDR1 is GTSNPN and CDR2 is SVGIG (reference sequence).

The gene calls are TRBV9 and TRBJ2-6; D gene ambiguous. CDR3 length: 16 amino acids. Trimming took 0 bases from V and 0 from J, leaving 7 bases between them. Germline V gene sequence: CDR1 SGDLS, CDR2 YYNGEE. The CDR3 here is CASSVVAVSGANVLTF. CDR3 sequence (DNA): TGTGCCAGCAGCGTAGTGGCTGTCTCTGGGGCCAACGTCCTGACTTTC. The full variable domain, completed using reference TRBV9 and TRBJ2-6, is DSGVTQTPKHLITATGQRVTLRCSPRSGDLSVYWYQQSLDQGLQFLIQYYNGEERAKGNILERFSAQQFPDLHSELNLSSLELGDSALYFCASSVVAVSGANVLTFGAGSRLTVL.

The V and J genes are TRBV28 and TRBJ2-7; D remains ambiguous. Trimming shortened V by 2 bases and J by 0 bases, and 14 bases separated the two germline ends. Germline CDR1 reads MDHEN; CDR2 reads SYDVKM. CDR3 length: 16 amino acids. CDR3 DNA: TGTGCCAGCAGTTTAGGTTCGGAGATGAGCTCCTACGAGCAGTACTTC. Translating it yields CASSLGSEMSSYEQYF.

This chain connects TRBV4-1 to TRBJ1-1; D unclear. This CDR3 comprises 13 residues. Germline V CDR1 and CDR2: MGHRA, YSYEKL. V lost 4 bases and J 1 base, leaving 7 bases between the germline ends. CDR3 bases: TGCGCCAGCAGCCTGGGCGGGAACACTGAAGCTTTCTTT. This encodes CASSLGGNTEAFF.

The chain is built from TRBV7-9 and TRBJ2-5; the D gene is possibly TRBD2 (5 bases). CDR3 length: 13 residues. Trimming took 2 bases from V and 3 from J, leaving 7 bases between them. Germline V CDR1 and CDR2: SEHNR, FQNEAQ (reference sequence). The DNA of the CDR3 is TGTGCCAGCAGCTTATACGGGGAAGAGACCCAGTACTTC. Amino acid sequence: CASSLYGEETQYF.

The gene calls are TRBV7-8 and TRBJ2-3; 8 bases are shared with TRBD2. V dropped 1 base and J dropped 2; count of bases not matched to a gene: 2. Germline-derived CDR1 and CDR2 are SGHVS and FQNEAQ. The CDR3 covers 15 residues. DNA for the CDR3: TGTGCCAGCAGCTTAGAACTAGCGGTCACAGATACGCAGTATTTT. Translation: CASSLELAVTDTQYF.

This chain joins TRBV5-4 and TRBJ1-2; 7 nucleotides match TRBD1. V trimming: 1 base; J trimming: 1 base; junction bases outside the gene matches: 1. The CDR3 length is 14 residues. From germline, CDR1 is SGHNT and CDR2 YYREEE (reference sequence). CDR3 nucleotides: TGTGCCAGCAGCTTGCGGGACAGTAACTATGGCTACACCTTC. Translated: CASSLRDSNYGYTF.

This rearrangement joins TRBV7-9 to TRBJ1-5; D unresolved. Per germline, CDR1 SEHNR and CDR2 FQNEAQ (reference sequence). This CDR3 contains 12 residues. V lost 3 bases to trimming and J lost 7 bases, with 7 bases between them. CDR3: CASSLGSQPQHF. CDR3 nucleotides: TGTGCCAGCAGCTTGGGATCCCAGCCCCAGCATTTT.

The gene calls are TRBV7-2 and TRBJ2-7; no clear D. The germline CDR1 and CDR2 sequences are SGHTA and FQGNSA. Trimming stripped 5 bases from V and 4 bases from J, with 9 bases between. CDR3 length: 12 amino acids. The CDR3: CASSPPKYEQYF. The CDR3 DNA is TGTGCCAGCAGCCCCCCCAAATACGAGCAGTACTTC.

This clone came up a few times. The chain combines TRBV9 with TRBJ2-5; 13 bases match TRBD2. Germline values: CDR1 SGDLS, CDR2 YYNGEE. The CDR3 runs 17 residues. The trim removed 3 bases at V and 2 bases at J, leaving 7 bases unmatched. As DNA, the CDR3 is TGTGCCAGCAGCGGTTCACTAGCGGGAGGGCCACAAGAGACCCAGTACTTC. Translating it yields CASSGSLAGGPQETQYF.

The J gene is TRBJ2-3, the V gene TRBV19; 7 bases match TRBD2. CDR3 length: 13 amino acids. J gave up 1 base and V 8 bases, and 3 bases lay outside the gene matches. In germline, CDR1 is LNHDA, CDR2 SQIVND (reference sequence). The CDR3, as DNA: TGTGCCAGTGCCCTAGCGGGCACAGATACGCAGTATTTT. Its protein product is CASALAGTDTQYF. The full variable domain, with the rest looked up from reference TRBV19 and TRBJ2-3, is DGGITQSPKYLFRKEGQNVTLSCEQNLNHDAMYWYRQDPGQGLRLIYYSQIVNDFQKGDIAEGYSVSREKKESFPLTVTSAQKNPTAFYLCASALAGTDTQYFGPGTRLTVL.

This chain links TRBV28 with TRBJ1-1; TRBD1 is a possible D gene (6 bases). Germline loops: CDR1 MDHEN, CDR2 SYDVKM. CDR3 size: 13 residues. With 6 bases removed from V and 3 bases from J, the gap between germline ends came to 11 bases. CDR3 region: CASRTGGDTEAFF. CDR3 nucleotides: TGTGCCAGCAGGACGGGGGGCGACACTGAAGCTTTCTTT.

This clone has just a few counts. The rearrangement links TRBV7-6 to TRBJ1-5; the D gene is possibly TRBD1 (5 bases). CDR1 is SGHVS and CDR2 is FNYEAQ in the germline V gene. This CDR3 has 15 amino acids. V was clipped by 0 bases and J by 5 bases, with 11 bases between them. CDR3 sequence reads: CASSLAWGGDQPQHF. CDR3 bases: TGTGCCAGCAGCTTAGCCTGGGGAGGGGATCAGCCCCAGCATTTT.

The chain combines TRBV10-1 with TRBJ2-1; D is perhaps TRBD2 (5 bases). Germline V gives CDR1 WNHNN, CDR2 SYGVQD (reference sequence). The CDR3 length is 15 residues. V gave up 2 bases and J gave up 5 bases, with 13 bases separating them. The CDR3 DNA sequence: TGCGCCAGCAGTGAGGACGGGGTCCTCAACAATGAGCAGTTCTTC. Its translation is CASSEDGVLNNEQFF.